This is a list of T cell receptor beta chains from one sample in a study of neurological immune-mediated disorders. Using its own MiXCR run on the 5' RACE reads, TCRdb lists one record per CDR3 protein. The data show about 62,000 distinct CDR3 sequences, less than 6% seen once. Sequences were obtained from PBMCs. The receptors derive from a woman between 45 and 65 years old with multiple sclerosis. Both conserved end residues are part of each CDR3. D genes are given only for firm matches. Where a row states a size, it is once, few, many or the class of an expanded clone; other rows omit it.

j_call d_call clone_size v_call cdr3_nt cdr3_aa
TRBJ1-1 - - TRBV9 TGTGCCAGCAGCGTGGGGGGGCCGGCCGCTGAAGCTTTCTTT CASSVGGPAAEAFF
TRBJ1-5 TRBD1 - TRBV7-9 TGTGCCAGCAGCTCCTGGGACAGTCAAAACCAGCCCCAGAATTTT CASSSWDSQNQPQNF
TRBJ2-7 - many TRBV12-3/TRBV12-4 TGTGCCAGCAGTTTTTACAGTCCCTACGAGCAGTACTTC CASSFYSPYEQYF
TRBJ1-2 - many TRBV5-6 TGTGCCAGCAGCTTTGTGGAGGGCCCGGACTATGGCTACACCTTC CASSFVEGPDYGYTF
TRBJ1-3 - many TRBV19 TGTGCCAGTACCACAGAAGGAAACACCATATATTTT CASTTEGNTIYF
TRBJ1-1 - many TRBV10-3 TGTGCCATCAGTGAGACCCCCTCCCTTTTCTTT CAISETPSLFF
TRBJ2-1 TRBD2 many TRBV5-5 TGTGCCAGCAGCCCCAGGACTAGCGGGGGTGAGCAGTTCTTC CASSPRTSGGEQFF
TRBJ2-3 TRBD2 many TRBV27 TGTGCCAGCAGTTTATACGCGGCGGGACTACAGTATTTT CASSLYAAGLQYF
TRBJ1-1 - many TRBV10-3 TGTGCCATCAGACAGGGATTGAACACTGAAGCTTTCTTT CAIRQGLNTEAFF
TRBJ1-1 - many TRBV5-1 TGCGCCAGCAGTCCCAGGGGTTTTACTGAAGCTTTCTTT CASSPRGFTEAFF
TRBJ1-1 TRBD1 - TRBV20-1 TGCAGTGCTAGAGCGGGACAGCCTACTGAAGCTTTCTTT CSARAGQPTEAFF
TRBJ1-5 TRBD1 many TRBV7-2 TGTGCCAGCAGCTGGGACAGGGGAGTTCGGCCCCAGCATTTT CASSWDRGVRPQHF
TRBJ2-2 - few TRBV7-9 TGTGCCAGCAGCTTAGAAAAAAGGGAGCTGTTTTTT CASSLEKRELFF
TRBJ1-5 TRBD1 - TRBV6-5 TGTGCCAGCAGCTCGGGGACAGCTCAGCCCCAGCATTTT CASSSGTAQPQHF
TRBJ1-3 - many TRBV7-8 TGTGCCAGCAGCTCTAGGGGCTTTGAAAACACCATATATTTT CASSSRGFENTIYF
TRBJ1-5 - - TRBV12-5 TGTGCTAGTGGCAATCGTTTACAGCCCCAGCATTTT CASGNRLQPQHF
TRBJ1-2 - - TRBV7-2 TGTGCCAGCAGCTGGGCAGGGGACTATGGTTACACCTTC CASSWAGDYGYTF
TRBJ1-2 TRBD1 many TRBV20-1 TGCAGTGCTAGAGAGCGCGACAGGGTCCGCGGCTACACCTTC CSARERDRVRGYTF
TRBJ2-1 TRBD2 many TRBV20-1 TGCAGTGCTCTTGGACTAGCGGGGGCCTTGAGCTCCTACAATGAGCAGTTCTTC CSALGLAGALSSYNEQFF
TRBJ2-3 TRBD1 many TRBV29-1 TGCAGCGTTGAACCAGGGGGTCGCACAGATACGCAGTATTTT CSVEPGGRTDTQYF
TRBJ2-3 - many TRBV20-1 TGCAGTGCCGTAGACGTCGCAAGAAGGGGAGCTAGCACAGATACGCAGTATTTT CSAVDVARRGASTDTQYF
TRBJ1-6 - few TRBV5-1 TGCGCCAGCAGCTTGGAAGGTCCGGGCCATAATTCACCCCTCCACTTT CASSLEGPGHNSPLHF
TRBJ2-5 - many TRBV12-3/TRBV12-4 TGTGCCAGCAGTGTGGTTCAAGAGACCCAGTACTTC CASSVVQETQYF
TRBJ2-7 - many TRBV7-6 TGTGCCAGCAGCTTAGTGAATGGGTACGAGCAGTACTTC CASSLVNGYEQYF
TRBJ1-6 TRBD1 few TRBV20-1 TGCAGTGCTAGCTCCCAGGGGGCCGTAAATTCACCCCTCAACTTT CSASSQGAVNSPLNF
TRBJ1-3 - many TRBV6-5 TGTGCCAGCACTGCGTCCTCTGGAAACACCATATATTTT CASTASSGNTIYF
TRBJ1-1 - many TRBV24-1 TGTGCCACCAGTGAGCAGGGATCGAACACTGAAGCTTTCTTT CATSEQGSNTEAFF
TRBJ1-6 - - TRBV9 TGTGCCAGCAGCGTAGACGGCATTTATAATTCACCCCTCCACTTT CASSVDGIYNSPLHF
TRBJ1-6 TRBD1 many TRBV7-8 TGTGCCAGCAGCTTAGCTTCCCTAGGGACAGATAATTCACCCCTCAACTTT CASSLASLGTDNSPLNF
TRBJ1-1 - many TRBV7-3 TGTGCCAGCAGCTTATTCGGCGCAGCCTCCGAAGCTTTCTTT CASSLFGAASEAFF
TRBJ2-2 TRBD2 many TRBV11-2 TGTGCCAGCAGCTCTCGACTAGCGGGCGGCGGGGAGCTGTTTTTT CASSSRLAGGGELFF
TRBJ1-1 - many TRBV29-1 TGCAGCGGGGGGAGAGGGGCCCTCGGGACTGAAGCTTTCTTT CSGGRGALGTEAFF
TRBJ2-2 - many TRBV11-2 TGTGCCAGCAGCCAGGACTGGTCCGGGGAGCTGTTTTTT CASSQDWSGELFF
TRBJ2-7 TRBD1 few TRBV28 TGTGCCAGCAGTGTTGACAGGGGGACTTCCTACGAGCAGTACTTC CASSVDRGTSYEQYF
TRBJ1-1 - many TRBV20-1 TGCAGTGCTAGGTCAGACACGAACACTGAAGCTTTCTTT CSARSDTNTEAFF
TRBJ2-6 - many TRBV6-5 TGTGCCAGCAGTGTTGGTCACTCTGGGGCCAACGTCCTGACTTTC CASSVGHSGANVLTF
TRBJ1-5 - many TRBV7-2 TGTGCCAGCAGCTTTTTGGGGGGCGCAGGGAATCAGCCCCAGAATTTT CASSFLGGAGNQPQNF
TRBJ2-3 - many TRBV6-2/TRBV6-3 TGTGCCAGCAGGGACGGGGGTCGTCCCGATACGCAGTATTTT CASRDGGRPDTQYF
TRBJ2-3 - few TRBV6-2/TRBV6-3 TGTGCCAGCAGTTATCTGGGCACAGATACGCAGTATTTT CASSYLGTDTQYF
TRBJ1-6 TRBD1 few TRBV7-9 TGTGCCAGCAGCGGGGACAGGGGACATTCACCCCTCAACTTT CASSGDRGHSPLNF
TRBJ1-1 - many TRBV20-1 TGCAGTGCTAGCATTTCCCCTAACACTGAAGCTTTCTTT CSASISPNTEAFF
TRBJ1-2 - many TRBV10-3 TGTGCCATCACCCCTCAGACTAACTATGGCTACACCTTC CAITPQTNYGYTF
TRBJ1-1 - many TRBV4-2 TGTGCCAGCAGCCCGAGACAGAGTTCGGTAGAAACTGAAGCTTTCTTT CASSPRQSSVETEAFF
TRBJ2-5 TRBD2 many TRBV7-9 TGTGCCAGCAGACCCACTAGCGGGTGGGAGACCCAGTACTTC CASRPTSGWETQYF
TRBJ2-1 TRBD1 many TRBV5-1 TGCGCCAGCAGCTTGGCTCTAACAGGGGTCGGTAATGAGCAGTTCTTC CASSLALTGVGNEQFF
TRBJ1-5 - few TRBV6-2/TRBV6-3 TGTGCCACTGAGGGGGTAGGTCAGCCCCAGAATTTT CATEGVGQPQNF
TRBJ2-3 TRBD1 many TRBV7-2 TGTGCCAGCAGCGACGATACAGGGGTGAGCACAGATACGCAGTATTTT CASSDDTGVSTDTQYF
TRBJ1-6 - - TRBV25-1 TGTGCCAGCAGTGCGAGGGGTGGCTCACCCCTCCACTTT CASSARGGSPLHF
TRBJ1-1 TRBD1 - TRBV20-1 TGCAGTGCTTCTGACAGGGGGATTGAAGCTTTCTTT CSASDRGIEAFF
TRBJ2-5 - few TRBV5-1 TGCGCCAGCAGCTTTTGGGGGGAATTCCAAGAGACCCAGTACTTC CASSFWGEFQETQYF
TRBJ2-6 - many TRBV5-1 TGCGCCAGCAGCTTGGCCGGGGCTGGGGCCAACGTCCTGACTTTC CASSLAGAGANVLTF
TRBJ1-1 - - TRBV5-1 TGCGCCAGCAGCTTGGGGCTCTCGAACACTGAAGCTTTCTTT CASSLGLSNTEAFF
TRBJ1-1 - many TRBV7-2 TGTGCCAGCAGATATACACAGAACACTGAAGCTTTCTTT CASRYTQNTEAFF
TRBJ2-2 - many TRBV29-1 TGCAGCGTTGAAGGCGGAACCTCGAACACCGGGGAGCTGTTTTTT CSVEGGTSNTGELFF
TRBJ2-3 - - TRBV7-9 TGTGCCAGCAGCTCACGGGAATTCCCAGATACGCAGTATTTT CASSSREFPDTQYF
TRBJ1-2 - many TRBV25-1 TGTGCCAGCAGTGAGAGTTGGAACTATGGCTACACCTTC CASSESWNYGYTF
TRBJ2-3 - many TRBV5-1 TGCGCCAGCAGCTGGGGGACCAGCACAGATACGCAGTATTTT CASSWGTSTDTQYF
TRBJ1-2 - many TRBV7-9 TGTGCCAGCAGCCCCCCCGGGACTCACTATGGCTACACCTTC CASSPPGTHYGYTF
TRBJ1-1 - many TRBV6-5 TGTGCCAGCAGTGGACCGTCTCAGAAAGCTTTCTTT CASSGPSQKAFF
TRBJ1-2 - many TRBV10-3 TGTGCCGTAACGCCCGGGACCGGATACTATGGCTACACCTTC CAVTPGTGYYGYTF